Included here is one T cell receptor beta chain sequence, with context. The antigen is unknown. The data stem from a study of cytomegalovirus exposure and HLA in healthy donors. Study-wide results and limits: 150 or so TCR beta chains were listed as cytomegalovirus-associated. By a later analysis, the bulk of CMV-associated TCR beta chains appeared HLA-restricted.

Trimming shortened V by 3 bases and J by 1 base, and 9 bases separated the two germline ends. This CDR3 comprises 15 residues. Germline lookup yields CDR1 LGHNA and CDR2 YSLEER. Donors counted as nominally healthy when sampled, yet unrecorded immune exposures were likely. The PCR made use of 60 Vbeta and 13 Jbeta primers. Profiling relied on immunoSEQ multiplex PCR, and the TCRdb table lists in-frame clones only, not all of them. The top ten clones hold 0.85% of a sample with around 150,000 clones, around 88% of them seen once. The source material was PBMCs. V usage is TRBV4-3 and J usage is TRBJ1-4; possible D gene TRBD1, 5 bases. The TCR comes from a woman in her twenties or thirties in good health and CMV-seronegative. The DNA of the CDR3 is TGCGCCAGCAGCCAGGGGGGGGGAACTAATGAAAAACTGTTTTTT. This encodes CASSQGGGTNEKLFF.